This TCR beta chain came from a study of shared clonotypes between healthy human individuals (dated by TCRdb to 2019 to 2021). At the level of the whole study: A few men and a couple of women, aged 18 to 49 years, made up the cohort. For each donor, three plates each were used for CD4 naive and CD4 memory, two plates were used for CD8 naive, and one plate was used for CD8 memory. Each donor's leukapheresis produced roughly between about 0.9 and 9.5 billion PBMCs. To increase sequencing depth and limit assay-specific biases, TCR repertoire library preparation and sequencing were carried out by different laboratories using diverse techniques. To estimate repertoire size and how much clonotype sharing occurs between individuals, the study deeply sequenced the blood TCR repertoires of a handful of healthy adults.

CD8 naive samples consisted of CD45RO-negative cells that were positively selected for CCR7, yielding a CD45RA+CCR7+ population without TemRA cells. The donors were healthy, HIV-negative adults with no recently reported acute infections or vaccinations. Every donor was a Caucasian adult living in Nashville, Tennessee, USA. Blood was obtained by leukapheresis, after which PBMCs were separated by Ficoll-Histopaque density gradient centrifugation and cryopreserved in liquid nitrogen vapor phase. Analytical flow cytometry was used to check the purity and quantity of every magnetically sorted T cell population. From each sorted fraction, genomic DNA was isolated and quantified by UV absorbance on a Nanodrop 2000c. In regard to this clone: Which antigen it targets is not known. No base-level quality is on record; no much larger clone is a single base apart.

What the research found in general, with its limitations: Higher generation probabilities were observed for clonotypes shared by all four sorted-subset donors than for non-shared clonotypes. Pairwise subsampling led to the expectation that sequencing depth would affect the degree of clonotype sharing among donors. The genetic and exposure-history diversity represented was limited by the small number of donors. Sampling was restricted to blood, and TCR repertoires in tissue are likely to differ from TCR repertoires in blood. When four donors were compared, the shared fraction of clonotypes was roughly 4.8% for naive CD4, about 4% for naive CD8, about 2.4% for memory CD4, and less than 0.5% for memory CD8. Larger estimated clonotype richness was generally found for naive subsets than for memory subsets. Incomplete sequencing was indicated by rarefaction of sorted-subset datasets, despite the large sequencing depth.

Using the deep immunoSEQ assay, multiplex PCR amplified TCR CDR3 regions from genomic DNA. Extracted genomic DNA from each cell subset was distributed evenly across all wells of several immunoSEQ 96-well plates, and each plate was treated as a replicate. For sorted subsets, 150 to 200 ng genomic DNA, equal to tens of thousands of T cell genomes, was loaded into each replicate PCR. Purified libraries were quantified with a Qubit 3.0 fluorometer, sized on a Bioanalyzer 2100, and re-quantified with the KAPA Library Quantification kit. Each immunoSEQ 96-well plate was sequenced on its own single-read 150-cycle Illumina NextSeq 550 flow cell. As for how the authors treated the data: Because the immunoSEQ output held only junctional sequences and lacked quality scores, the filtering could not match the filtering applied to full-length reads. Sequences were annotated with PyIR, a Python wrapper for IgBLAST v1.9, using IMGT germline references to assign V/J genes and CDR3. Reads were filtered out if the reads had weak V/J assignments (E-value above 1e-6), no CDR3, stop codons, out-of-frame junctions, or ambiguous translated residues. V3J clonotypes were defined as sequences sharing the same inferred V gene, J gene, and CDR3 amino acid sequence. Percentage overlap between repertoires was calculated by dividing the number of shared unique clonotypes by the size of the smaller repertoire. Richness of each repertoire was evaluated using RTK rarefaction, the Chao1 estimator, and Recon v2.1 estimates of unobserved clonotypes. OLGA was used to compute generation probabilities for all TCRbeta clonotypes that the gDNA method yielded from a few donors. Held by TCRdb, this immuneACCESS table contains in-frame sequences only and omits some clones. Under half of the omission traces to an unresolved V gene where checked; the cause of the rest is unknown. That table furnishes V, J and clone size, whereas the DNA furnished D and trimming. Recorded for this sample are around 600,000 clones; 85% to 95% of them occurred a single time. Of the sample, approximately 0.11% falls within the top ten clones.

CDR1 and CDR2 (SNHLY, FYNNEI) derive from the germline V gene. Taken from cysteine to phenylalanine, the CDR3 has 15 residues. The only DNA kept is the CDR3, 45 bases in frame from the first base. V lost 0 bases and J lost 3 bases, and the count of bases not matched to a germline gene is 4. In this chain, TRBV2 is recombined with TRBJ2-7; 8 bases in between match TRBD2. The source is a woman under 40 in good health. The sequenced material came from naive CD8+ T cells sorted from blood. The cell subset or site label, read with the paper, signifies: CD45RA+CCR7+. In nucleotide form, the sequence is TGTGCCAGCAGTGAAGCCGTCGGGAGGGTCTACGAGCAGTACTTC. This sequence encodes CASSEAVGRVYEQYF.